This T cell receptor (beta chain) was obtained from a study of STAT5B mutations in CD4+ large granular lymphocyte leukemia. The repertoire was sequenced with immunoSEQ multiplex PCR; TCRdb's copy has only in-frame clones and lacks some. Here the sample spans over 45,000 clones, about 70% being singletons. Germline V gene data show CDR1 as SGHRS and CDR2 as YFSETQ. This CDR3 is built from 16 residues. Trimming stripped 0 bases from V and 8 bases from J, with 18 bases between. The chain recombines TRBV5-1 with TRBJ2-1; D could derive from TRBD1 or TRBD2 (5 bases each). Source material: CD4+ T cells from blood buffy coats. This sequence originates from a human donor in good health. The CDR3 loop reads CASSLAGKVWGDEQFF. The CDR3 DNA is TGCGCCAGCAGCTTGGCGGGAAAGGTTTGGGGCGATGAGCAGTTCTTC.